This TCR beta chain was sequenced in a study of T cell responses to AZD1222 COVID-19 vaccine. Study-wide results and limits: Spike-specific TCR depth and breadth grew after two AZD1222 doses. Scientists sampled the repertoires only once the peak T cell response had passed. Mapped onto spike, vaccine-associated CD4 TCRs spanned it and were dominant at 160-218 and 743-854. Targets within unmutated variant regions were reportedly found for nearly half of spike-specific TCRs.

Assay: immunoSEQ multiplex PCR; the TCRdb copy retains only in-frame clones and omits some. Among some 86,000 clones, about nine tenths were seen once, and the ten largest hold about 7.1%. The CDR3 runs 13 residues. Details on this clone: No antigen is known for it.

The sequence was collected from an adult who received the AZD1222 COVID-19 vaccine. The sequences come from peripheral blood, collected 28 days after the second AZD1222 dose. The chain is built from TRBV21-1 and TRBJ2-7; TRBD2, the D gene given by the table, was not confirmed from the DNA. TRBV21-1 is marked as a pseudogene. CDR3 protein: CASSPVATYEQYF. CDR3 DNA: TGTGCCAGCAGCCCTGTTGCGACCTACGAGCAGTACTTC.